This TCR beta chain was observed in a study of neoadjuvant nivolumab and ipilimumab in lung cancer. Germline V gives CDR1 LNHNV, CDR2 YYDKDF (reference sequence). Trimming shortened V by 0 bases and J by 4 bases, and 12 bases separated the two germline ends. CDR3 size: 15 residues. Using immunoSEQ multiplex PCR, the repertoire was profiled, and TCRdb retains in-frame clones only, with some absent. The table shows roughly 23,000 clones, with approximately 86% occurring only once. The sequencing here drew on peripheral blood, taken before neoadjuvant nivolumab, alone or with ipilimumab. The rearrangement joins TRBV15 to TRBJ1-1, with D tentatively TRBD1 (5 bases). This receptor was taken from an adult with non-small cell lung cancer. CDR3 in DNA: TGTGCCACCAGCAGAGAGCAGGGTGTGGGCACTGAAGCTTTCTTT. It codes for CATSREQGVGTEAFF.